The subject of this entry is one T cell receptor (beta chain). In the original processing: Reference gene primer amplification gave estimated nucleated cell counts. Assay used: immunoSEQ multiplex PCR; TCRdb lists only in-frame clones, some missing. V, J and clone size reflect that table, while D and trimming were determined from the DNA. This sample carries a few hundred thousand clones, approximately 87% of them seen once, and the ten largest clones take 1% to 1.5%. This entry belongs to a study of blood T cell repertoires in COVID-19. Turning to the study itself: Both acute and convalescent COVID-19 samples were obtained from the United States, Italy and Spain.

This CDR3 is built from 13 residues. V lost 3 bases and J 0 bases, leaving 5 bases between the germline ends. Germline lookup yields CDR1 SEHNR and CDR2 FQNEAQ (reference sequence). Participants, 18 to 89 years old, spanned around 25 US areas. Participants reported their clinical history, and cohort assignment relied on those reports. This clonotype originated in a man aged 25 to 40 who had recovered from COVID-19. The sample taken for sequencing was PBMCs or T cells enriched from blood (not recorded which). J is TRBJ1-1 and V is TRBV7-9; D unresolved. The CDR3 protein is CASSLSLNTEAFF. The CDR3 nucleotides are TGTGCCAGCAGCTTGAGTCTGAACACTGAAGCTTTCTTT.